A single sample is the source of the 7 T cell receptor beta chains below, sequenced in a study of T-cell reconstitution after alpha-beta-depleted transplantation in children. For TCRbeta, the library was prepared with unique molecular identifiers. TCRdb reprocessed the PCR reads via MiXCR and lists one record per CDR3 protein. Counted here are about 490,000 distinct CDR3 sequences, about 11% occurring once; the ten biggest clones make up 2% to 2.5%. The sample was PBMCs, taken before TCRalphabeta/CD19-depleted stem cell transplant. These receptors all come from a child under 10 years old with inherited bone marrow failure, due to receive a stem cell transplant.

This clonotype was seen repeatedly, ten times or more. The chain is built from TRBV11-2 and TRBJ1-3; D remains ambiguous. Trimming shortened V by 1 base and J by 4 bases, and 17 bases separated the two germline ends. The CDR3 is 17 amino acids. CDR1 and CDR2 (germline): SGHAT, FQNNGV. CDR3 nucleotides: TGTGCCAGCAGCTTAGGATCTGAGGGTGGGCCCGGAAACACCATATATTTT. Translated: CASSLGSEGGPGNTIYF.

This clonotype has at least ten counts. This chain joins TRBV5-1 and TRBJ1-1, with D perhaps matching TRBD1 (6 bases). CDR1 SGHRS and CDR2 YFSETQ come from the germline V gene. The CDR3 consists of 16 residues. The V end lost 2 bases, the J end lost 1 base, and 15 bases lay between the germline ends. DNA for the CDR3: TGCGCCAGCAGCTTCCCGAGGGGGGAGGCGAACACTGAAGCTTTCTTT. Translating it yields CASSFPRGEANTEAFF.

This clonotype was picked up many times. V is TRBV11-2 and J is TRBJ2-3, with a possible D match to TRBD2 (5 bases). V dropped 3 bases and J dropped 4 bases, with 14 bases sitting between them. The CDR3 spans 15 residues. Germline V gene lookup returns CDR1 SGHAT and CDR2 FQNNGV. This chain's CDR3 is CASSFQARRADTQYF. CDR3 coding DNA: TGTGCCAGCAGCTTTCAAGCGCGGCGGGCAGATACGCAGTATTTT.

This chain uses TRBV9 with TRBJ2-7; D is uncertain. CDR1 and CDR2 from the germline V gene are SGDLS and YYNGEE. CDR3 length: 13 amino acids. Trimming removed 0 bases at V and 6 bases at J, with 10 bases between. The CDR3 spells CASSVGGVTEQYF. Written as DNA, the CDR3 is TGTGCCAGCAGCGTAGGTGGGGTGACCGAGCAGTACTTC. Full variable domain (missing parts from reference TRBV9 and TRBJ2-7): DSGVTQTPKHLITATGQRVTLRCSPRSGDLSVYWYQQSLDQGLQFLIQYYNGEERAKGNILERFSAQQFPDLHSELNLSSLELGDSALYFCASSVGGVTEQYFGPGTRLTVT.

This clonotype was seen many times. CDR3 amino acids: CASTPVLGPQYF. In nucleotides, the CDR3 is TGTGCCAGCACCCCGGTCCTAGGTCCTCAGTATTTT. This sequence joins TRBV6-6 and TRBJ2-3, with D uncertain. The CDR3 consists of 12 residues. The germline V gene has CDR1 MNHNY and CDR2 SVGAGI (reference sequence). Between the trimmed V and J ends, which lost 7 bases and 12 bases, there was a span of 17 bases.

The chain uses TRBV5-6 and TRBJ2-3; 8 bases align to TRBD2. Losses at the gene ends were 4 bases for V and 4 bases for J; bases not matched to a gene: 20. CDR3 length equals 19 residues. Germline values: CDR1 SGHDT, CDR2 YYEEEE. The CDR3 coding sequence is TGTGCCAGCAGCCCCCCCCTCAGCGGGAGAGGAGAGGTAGCAGATACGCAGTATTTT. It yields the protein CASSPPLSGRGEVADTQYF.

As for this clonotype: Given a much more abundant clone one base away, this may be a read error. The CDR3 loop reads CASSLRPSGNTDTQYF. The CDR3 nucleotides read TGTGCCAGCAGCTTACGGCCTAGCGGGAACACAGATACGCAGTATTTT. The chain uses TRBV11-2 and TRBJ2-3, with 9 nucleotides matching TRBD2. V shed 2 bases, J shed 2 bases, and the junction held 5 bases outside the gene matches. Germline lookup yields CDR1 SGHAT and CDR2 FQNNGV. The CDR3 has 16 residues.